The TCR beta chain under discussion was sequenced for a study of a mutant IDH1 vaccine in newly diagnosed glioma. Overall study: Treated patients showed a male proportion of 62.5%, a female proportion of around 38%, and a mean age of approximately 40 years. The therapy given earlier, which was standard therapy, consisted of radiotherapy, temozolomide, or both, and most of the patients received both.

Assay used: immunoSEQ multiplex PCR; TCRdb lists only in-frame clones, some missing. This table has some 95,000 clones, 80% appearing once. On this clone itself: The antigen remains unidentified.

Time point here: baseline, week 1 (first vaccination visit). Treatment here: pre-vaccination baseline after standard-of-care therapy. Donors had new IDH1-mutant astrocytomas of WHO grade 3 or 4 (ATRX-lost). Deletions cut 2 bases from V and 5 bases from J, with 13 bases between. This CDR3 spans 14 amino acids. The V gene's germline CDR1 is SGHNT and CDR2 YYREEE (reference sequence). Study-level results: Among patients, about 94% showed immune responses induced by the vaccine.

The V and J genes are TRBV5-4 and TRBJ2-5; D may correspond to TRBD1 or TRBD2 (5 bases each). This receptor was identified in a man aged 35 to 55 with glioma. Sequencing used PBMCs, obtained from a glioma patient treated with radiotherapy, temozolomide or both. The CDR3 here is CASSFGRGDETQYF. CDR3 DNA: TGTGCCAGCAGCTTCGGCCGTGGGGACGAGACCCAGTACTTC.